Detailed here is one T cell receptor beta chain. This entry belongs to a study of blood T cell repertoires in COVID-19. The germline V gene has CDR1 LGHDT and CDR2 YNNKEL (reference sequence). The CDR3 totals 17 residues. Between the trimmed V and J ends, which lost 4 bases and 0 bases, there was a span of 18 bases. Per the original data handling: Reference gene primer amplification gave estimated nucleated cell counts. Measured with immunoSEQ multiplex PCR; TCRdb has only the in-frame clones, and not every one. V and J calls and clone size follow that table, whereas D and trimming were derived from the DNA. Altogether about 58,000 clones are present, approximately 91% being singletons, with the ten largest covering approximately 15%.

The chain joins TRBV3-1 (or the pseudogene TRBV3-2) to TRBJ2-5, with D perhaps TRBD1 (5 bases). The sample was peripheral blood. The TCR sequence derives from a woman aged 55-70 years with active COVID-19. CDR3 DNA sequence: TGTGCCAGCAGCCTCCTTGACAGAGCGATATACCAAGAGACCCAGTACTTC. Protein product: CASSLLDRAIYQETQYF.